These 24 T cell receptor beta chains came from one sample sequenced in a study of chemoradiotherapy in HPV16-positive cancers. Produced via immunoSEQ multiplex PCR; TCRdb's table is partial and in-frame only. The sample has some 11,000 clones; about 70% are singletons. This material was collected from a patient who underwent chemoradiotherapy. All receptors come from a human donor with HPV-associated anogenital cancer.

The chain carries TRBV5-5 and TRBJ1-5, with a tentative D call TRBD1 (5 bases). V gave up 4 bases and J gave up 1 base, with 15 bases separating them. Germline V CDR1 and CDR2: SGHKS, YYEKEE (reference sequence). This CDR3 has 16 amino acids. Here the CDR3 reads CASSLEVGDSNQPQHF. The CDR3 DNA reads as TGTGCCAGCAGCCTGGAGGTCGGGGACAGCAATCAGCCCCAGCATTTT.

This clone was counted a few times. The chain recombines TRBV30 with TRBJ1-6; D is unclear. This CDR3 has 13 amino acids. Trimming shortened V by 7 bases and J by 9 bases, and 16 bases separated the two germline ends. Germline assignment: CDR1 GTSNPN and CDR2 SVGIG (reference sequence). The CDR3 DNA sequence: TGTGCCTTGAGAGAACCAAGTAGTTCACCCCTCCACTTT. Amino acids: CALREPSSSPLHF.

The chain couples TRBV7-2 to TRBJ2-5, with 7 bases aligning to TRBD2. V was pared by 6 bases and J by 4 bases, with 8 bases of the junction left unmatched. CDR1 and CDR2 (germline): SGHTA, FQGNSA. This CDR3 spans 14 amino acids. CDR3 in amino acids: CASSPLSGGETQYF. CDR3 DNA: TGTGCCAGCAGTCCTTTGTCGGGGGGAGAGACCCAGTACTTC.

A few counts support this clone. The chain links TRBV7-2 to TRBJ2-2; TRBD1 matches at 8 bases. Per the germline V gene, CDR1 is SGHTA and CDR2 is FQGNSA. The CDR3 sequence is 16 residues long. The trim removed 0 bases at V and 1 base at J, leaving 1 base unmatched. The CDR3 region is CASSLAGTGNTGELFF. The CDR3 DNA reads TGTGCCAGCAGCTTAGCAGGGACAGGGAACACCGGGGAGCTGTTTTTT.

The V gene is TRBV5-1, the J gene TRBJ2-5, with D perhaps matching TRBD2 (5 bases). Germline V gene sequence: CDR1 SGHRS, CDR2 YFSETQ. The CDR3 is 12 amino acids. The V gene lost 4 bases and the J gene lost 7 bases, with 11 bases spanning the gap. In nucleotides, the CDR3 is TGCGCCAGCAGCGTCGACGAGGGGACCCAGTACTTC. This codes for CASSVDEGTQYF.

This clone appeared a single time. The chain couples TRBV7-6 to TRBJ2-5, with a weak D call TRBD2 (6 bases). Deletions cut 4 bases from V and 1 base from J, with 19 bases between. CDR1 SGHVS and CDR2 FNYEAQ come from the germline V gene. The CDR3 extends over 17 amino acids. The CDR3 DNA reads TGTGCCAGCAGCTCTCCCGTCGGGGGAGAGGGCCAAGAGACCCAGTACTTC. It specifies CASSSPVGGEGQETQYF.

This chain uses TRBV6-5 with TRBJ1-2, with 9 bases identical to TRBD1. Losses at the gene ends were 5 bases for V and 10 bases for J; bases not matched to a gene: 5. The CDR3 has 12 amino acids. From germline, CDR1 is MNHEY and CDR2 SVGAGI. CDR3 protein: CASSGTGRYYTF. The CDR3 DNA follows: TGTGCCAGCAGTGGGACAGGGAGATACTACACCTTC.

J is TRBJ1-1 and V is TRBV6-6, with D unresolved. CDR1 is MNHNY, CDR2 SVGAGI, per germline (reference sequence). This CDR3 comprises 11 residues. The germline V and J ends were trimmed by 7 bases and 1 base, with 4 bases remaining between them. In DNA, the CDR3 is TGTGCCAGCACGAGGAACACTGAAGCTTTCTTT. It encodes CASTRNTEAFF.

This chain links TRBV13 with TRBJ1-1; D gene ambiguous. V lost 3 bases and J lost 3, with 8 bases in between. CDR1 PRHDT and CDR2 FYEKMQ come from the germline V gene (reference sequence). The CDR3 spans 13 residues. CDR3 region: CASSFGGDTEAFF. The CDR3 region has the DNA TGTGCCAGCAGCTTCGGTGGGGACACTGAAGCTTTCTTT.

The chain employs TRBV5-1 and TRBJ2-5, with D perhaps being TRBD1 or TRBD2 (6 bases each). The V gene lost 0 bases and the J gene lost 5 bases, with 11 bases spanning the gap. The CDR3 is 14 amino acids. CDR1 is SGHRS, CDR2 YFSETQ, per germline. The CDR3 sequence: CASSLGQGRETQYF. The CDR3 coding sequence is TGCGCCAGCAGCTTGGGGCAGGGGAGGGAGACCCAGTACTTC.

The V call is TRBV19, the J call TRBJ1-1; 8 bases are a match to TRBD1. Germline V gene data show CDR1 as LNHDA and CDR2 as SQIVND (reference sequence). V dropped 8 bases and J dropped 2; count of bases not matched to a gene: 13. The CDR3 is 16 amino acids. DNA of the CDR3: TGTGCCAGTCGGGGCCCCCAGGGGGCTAAAAACACTGAAGCTTTCTTT. Translated, it gives CASRGPQGAKNTEAFF.

J is TRBJ2-7 and V is TRBV7-9; 7 positions agree with TRBD1. Per the germline V gene, CDR1 is SEHNR and CDR2 is FQNEAQ (reference sequence). Unmatched junction bases numbered 14, after V lost 4 bases and J lost 2 bases. CDR3 length equals 17 residues. CDR3 nucleotides: TGTGCCAGCAGCTCACGAACCGACAGGGATCGTCCCTACGAGCAGTACTTC. Its translation: CASSSRTDRDRPYEQYF.

The chain is built from TRBV29-1 and TRBJ2-7; D remains unclear. Germline V gene data show CDR1 as SQVTM and CDR2 as ANQGSEA. The V end lost 4 bases, the J end lost 2 bases, and 9 bases lay between the germline ends. The CDR3 consists of 12 residues. Here the CDR3 reads CSVAGAAYEQYF. In DNA, the CDR3 is TGCAGCGTTGCCGGCGCAGCCTACGAGCAGTACTTC.

This chain uses TRBV5-1 with TRBJ2-2, with 7 bases lining up with TRBD2. J gave up 4 bases and V 1 base, and 4 bases lay outside the gene matches. CDR1 and CDR2 from the germline V gene are SGHRS and YFSETQ. This CDR3 has 15 amino acids. The CDR3 DNA is TGCGCCAGCAGCTTGAGTGGGAGGGGCACCGGGGAGCTGTTTTTT. Translated: CASSLSGRGTGELFF.

This clone was seen just once. The chain recombines TRBV18 with TRBJ1-5; the D is unclear. V gave up 3 bases and J gave up 0 bases, with 6 bases separating them. The CDR3 consists of 14 residues. Germline CDR1 reads KGHSH; CDR2 reads LQKENI. DNA for the CDR3: TGTGCCAGCTCACCGCAATTTAGCAATCAGCCCCAGCATTTT. Its translation: CASSPQFSNQPQHF.

This rearrangement joins TRBV21-1 to TRBJ2-1; no DNA check was done on the table's D call, TRBD1. TRBV21-1 is recorded as a pseudogene. The CDR3 length is 18 residues. The CDR3 coding sequence is TGTGCCAGCAGCTTCCGACAGGGTCTTCTTAGCTCCTACAATGAGCAGTTCTTC. It encodes CASSFRQGLLSSYNEQFF.

V is TRBV6-4 and J is TRBJ1-4; D uncertain. The CDR3 length is 15 residues. V was shortened by 7 bases and J by 4 bases, with 16 bases between the two germline ends. CDR1 is MRHNA and CDR2 is SNTAGT in the germline V gene. The CDR3 DNA reads as TGTGCCAGCAAGGTGGCTCAAATCAATAATGAAAAACTGTTTTTT. This sequence encodes CASKVAQINNEKLFF.

In this sample, this clone turned up a few times. The chain combines TRBV18 with TRBJ1-5; TRBD1 aligns across 9 bases. With V trimmed by 2 bases and J by 5 bases, 4 bases remained unmatched. This CDR3 is built from 15 residues. Germline V CDR1 and CDR2: KGHSH, LQKENI. The CDR3 is CASSPTGTGHQPQHF. The DNA of the CDR3 is TGTGCCAGCTCACCAACCGGGACAGGGCATCAGCCCCAGCATTTT.

This clone has more than one count but fewer than ten. DNA for the CDR3: TGTGCCAGTAGTATCGTCTTGGGGTACACTGAAGCTTTCTTT. Its protein is CASSIVLGYTEAFF. This rearrangement joins TRBV19 to TRBJ1-1; D is ambiguous. V was shortened by 3 bases and J by 3 bases, with 11 bases between the two germline ends. This CDR3 spans 14 amino acids. Germline values: CDR1 LNHDA, CDR2 SQIVND (reference sequence).

This sequence joins TRBV11-1 and TRBJ2-6; D ambiguous. Germline V gene lookup returns CDR1 SGHAT and CDR2 FQDESV (reference sequence). Between the trimmed V and J ends, which lost 5 bases and 0 bases, there was a span of 17 bases. The CDR3 covers 18 residues. The CDR3 spells CASSPGYGILSGANVLTF. For the CDR3, the DNA is TGTGCCAGCAGCCCAGGTTACGGAATTCTCTCTGGGGCCAACGTCCTGACTTTC.

This clone was recorded a few times. This chain links TRBV4-1 with TRBJ1-5; TRBD1 might be the D (5 bases). CDR3 length equals 18 residues. Germline V lookup: CDR1 MGHRA, CDR2 YSYEKL. Trimming removed 0 bases at V and 5 bases at J, with 20 bases between. In DNA, the CDR3 is TGCGCCAGCAGCCAAGAAGTTCTGTTGGGCAGGGACGATCAGCCCCAGCATTTT. This gives the protein CASSQEVLLGRDDQPQHF.

The gene calls are TRBV28 and TRBJ1-2; D is possibly TRBD1 (5 bases). The CDR3 is made up of 14 amino acids. Germline loops: CDR1 MDHEN, CDR2 SYDVKM. Trimming took 4 bases from V and 6 from J, leaving 15 bases between them. The CDR3 nucleotides are TGTGCCAGCAGTTCTCCGGGACGTGGGCATGGCTACACCTTC. Protein product: CASSSPGRGHGYTF.

This clone was seen just once. V gene TRBV6-6 combines with J gene TRBJ2-5; D possibly matches TRBD1 or TRBD2 (6 bases each). The V end lost 7 bases, the J end lost 0 bases, and 15 bases lay between the germline ends. This CDR3 has 15 residues. Per germline, CDR1 MNHNY and CDR2 SVGAGI (reference sequence). The CDR3 loop is CASTDGGRDQETQYF. The CDR3 coding sequence is TGTGCCAGCACCGACGGGGGCAGGGACCAAGAGACCCAGTACTTC.

V usage is TRBV28 and J usage is TRBJ1-2; unclear D gene. Germline V gene sequence: CDR1 MDHEN, CDR2 SYDVKM. This CDR3 comprises 13 residues. Trimming took 1 base from V and 3 from J, leaving 6 bases between them. CDR3 protein: CASSLLGYYGYTF. In DNA, the CDR3 is TGTGCCAGCAGTTTATTAGGTTACTATGGCTACACCTTC.